A selection of T cell receptor beta chains follows, all from one sample in a study of chemoradiotherapy in HPV16-positive cancers. Assay used: immunoSEQ multiplex PCR; TCRdb lists only in-frame clones, some missing. The profile shows about 13,000 clones, around 82% of them singletons. Source: blood, taken from a patient who underwent chemoradiotherapy. All receptors come from a human donor with HPV-associated anogenital cancer. Both conserved end residues are part of each CDR3. A D gene is named only where the DNA matches it firmly. Only part of the rows carry a size: once, few, many, or a class if the clone is expanded.

cdr3_nt cdr3_aa v_call clone_size d_call j_call
TGTGCCTGGAGGAAGGGCGGAGGCAATCAGCCCCAGCATTTT CAWRKGGGNQPQHF TRBV30 . . TRBJ1-5
TGTGCCAGCAGCGAGCCAGCGGGGGTTGCGCAGTATTTT CASSEPAGVAQYF TRBV9 once TRBD2 TRBJ2-3
TGCGCCAGCAGCTTAAGACTAGAAACAGATACGCAGTATTTT CASSLRLETDTQYF TRBV5-1 . . TRBJ2-3
TGTGCCAGCAGTTCCAGTACAGGGAACTATGGCTACACCTTC CASSSSTGNYGYTF TRBV28 . . TRBJ1-2
TGTGCCTGGAATCCGGGGGGGCCGAGGGACGAGCAGTACTTC CAWNPGGPRDEQYF TRBV30 . TRBD2 TRBJ2-7
TGCAGCGTTTCCACGGGACTTTACACAGATACGCAGTATTTT CSVSTGLYTDTQYF TRBV29-1 . . TRBJ2-3
TGTGCCAGCAGTTTTCGGGGTTCACCCCTCCACTTT CASSFRGSPLHF TRBV27 few . TRBJ1-6
TGTGCCAGCAGTGACTACCCAGTCTTGGGACAAGCGAACACTGAAGCTTTCTTT CASSDYPVLGQANTEAFF TRBV6-4 . . TRBJ1-1
TGTGCCACCAGCAGAGATAGGACAGTCGGGGAGCTGTTTTTT CATSRDRTVGELFF TRBV15 . . TRBJ2-2
TGTGCCAGCAGCAGAAGAAGACAGCTACTAGCGGGGGGTTACCTACAAGAGACCCAGTACTTC CASSRRRQLLAGGYLQETQYF TRBV21-1 . . TRBJ2-5
TGTGCCAGCAGGGACCTTTTGCCCCCACATGCCATATATTTT CASRDLLPPHAIYF TRBV6-1 . . TRBJ1-3
TGCGCCAGCAGCCCGAGAACTAGCGGGGGCCACTCTGGGGCCAACGTCCTGACTTTC CASSPRTSGGHSGANVLTF TRBV5-1 . TRBD2 TRBJ2-6
TGCGCCAGCAGCTTGGATTCCGGGCAGACAGATACGCAGTATTTT CASSLDSGQTDTQYF TRBV5-1 . . TRBJ2-3
TGTGCCAGCAGTTACGACCAGCGGGGGGCGGGAGAGCAGTTCTTC CASSYDQRGAGEQFF TRBV6-5 . TRBD2 TRBJ2-1
TGTGCCAGTAGTGGGGGGGGGAGTCGCACCGGGGAGCTGTTTTTT CASSGGGSRTGELFF TRBV19 . TRBD2 TRBJ2-2
TGCGCCAGCAGTGAGACCGCCGGGGGTCGAAGGGCCGGGAACACTGAAGCTTTCTTT CASSETAGGRRAGNTEAFF TRBV10-2 . . TRBJ1-1
TGCGCCAGCAGCTTGGCCAGGGGGGCTAGCGGGGTCAATGAGCAGTTCTTC CASSLARGASGVNEQFF TRBV5-1 . TRBD2 TRBJ2-1
TGTGCCAGCAGAAAAACTAGAGACAATGAGCAGTTCTTC CASRKTRDNEQFF TRBV7-2 . . TRBJ2-1
TGTGCCAGCAGCCAAGGGGACAGGGCTAATTCACCCCTCCACTTT CASSQGDRANSPLHF TRBV5-6 . TRBD1 TRBJ1-6
TGTGCCAGCAGCTTGGGTCAGGCCTCCTCTGGAAACACCATATATTTT CASSLGQASSGNTIYF TRBV5-6 . . TRBJ1-3
TGCAGCGTTTTCACCGGGACTAGTGTGGTTACGCAGTATTTT CSVFTGTSVVTQYF TRBV29-1 . TRBD2 TRBJ2-3
TGTGCTACCCGGCCCGGCGGAACTGAAGCTTTCTTT CATRPGGTEAFF TRBV10-3 . . TRBJ1-1
TGTGCCAGCAGCTCCTGGATGAGCTCTGGAAACACCATATATTTT CASSSWMSSGNTIYF TRBV7-9 once . TRBJ1-3
TGTGCCAGTAGTACTCCCCGGACAGGGGGCCCTAATGAAAAACTGTTTTTT CASSTPRTGGPNEKLFF TRBV19 . TRBD1 TRBJ1-4
TGTGCCTGGAATTTAGGATCGAGGACAGGGAATGAAAAACTGTTTTTT CAWNLGSRTGNEKLFF TRBV30 . TRBD1 TRBJ1-4
TGTGCCAGCAGTGAACGGTCTAAAGGGGCTGAAGCTTTCTTT CASSERSKGAEAFF TRBV6-1 . . TRBJ1-1
TGTGCCAGCATGGTGGACAGTCAAGAGACCCAGTACTTC CASMVDSQETQYF TRBV6-1 once . TRBJ2-5
TGCAGCGTTGAAAATCCCACTATGATGGGTGAAAAACTGTTTTTT CSVENPTMMGEKLFF TRBV29-1 . . TRBJ1-4
TGCAGCGTTGTTTACGGTGGGACTGAAGCTTTCTTT CSVVYGGTEAFF TRBV29-1 few . TRBJ1-1
TGTGCCAGCAGCTTAGCGCAGGGAAAGATTACTGAAGCTTTCTTT CASSLAQGKITEAFF TRBV7-9 once . TRBJ1-1
TGTGCCAGCAGTTTTACAGCATCTCTCTATGGCTACACCTTC CASSFTASLYGYTF TRBV6-5 few . TRBJ1-2
TGTGCCAGCTCACCACCGAAGGGGACAGGGTCTGAAGCTTTCTTT CASSPPKGTGSEAFF TRBV18 . TRBD1 TRBJ1-1
TGTGCCAGTAGAGCAAACCGGGACGCCTACAATGAGCAGTTCTTC CASRANRDAYNEQFF TRBV19 . . TRBJ2-1
TGTGCCAGCAGTGAAGGGACAGGGGGCGTTCAGCCCCAGCATTTT CASSEGTGGVQPQHF TRBV6-1 few TRBD1 TRBJ1-5
TGTGCCAGCATCCGGGACACGTCCTACAATGAGCAGTTCTTC CASIRDTSYNEQFF TRBV6-1 . . TRBJ2-1
TGTGCCAGCAGTACACCAAAGCGGGGGGGCAGGGATACGCAGTATTTT CASSTPKRGGRDTQYF TRBV27 . TRBD2 TRBJ2-3